This paragraph covers one TCR beta chain sequence. Its specific antigen is unknown. No quality values exist for individual bases; no much larger clone is one base distant. This entry is derived from a study of shared clonotypes between healthy human individuals (dated by TCRdb to about 2020). A note on the overall study: A few men and a couple of women, aged 18 to 49 years, made up the cohort. For each donor, CD4 naive and CD4 memory were each run on three plates, CD8 naive on two plates, and CD8 memory on one plate. To estimate repertoire size and how much clonotypes are shared between individuals, the study performed deep sequencing of blood TCR repertoires from roughly five healthy adults. Libraries were prepared and TCR repertoires were sequenced by different laboratories using diverse techniques, in order to increase sequencing depth and limit assay-specific biases. Leukapheresis yielded between about 0.94 and 8.9 billion PBMCs per donor.

The donors were healthy, HIV-negative adults with no recently reported acute infections or vaccinations. Every donor was a Caucasian adult living in Nashville, Tennessee, USA. Magnetic negative selection was used to enrich CD4+ T cells, after which naive cells were positively selected on CD45RA and the negative fraction became the memory subset. Blood was obtained by leukapheresis, after which PBMCs were separated by Ficoll-Histopaque density gradient centrifugation and cryopreserved in liquid nitrogen vapor phase. Purity and quantity of every magnetically sorted T cell population were checked by analytical flow cytometry. Genomic DNA was isolated from every sorted fraction and measured by UV absorbance on a Nanodrop 2000c. Including the terminal cysteine and phenylalanine, the CDR3 comprises 15 residues. Only the CDR3 portion is preserved as DNA: 45 bases, with reading frame beginning at the first base. The germline V gene (reference sequence) provides CDR1 WNHNN and CDR2 SYGVQD. V loses 4 bases, J loses 4 bases, and the germline ends lie 15 bases apart.

The research as a whole found: Rarefaction of sorted-subset datasets indicated incomplete sequencing despite the large sequencing depth. About 5% of naive CD4, 3.5% of naive CD8, around 2.3% of memory CD4, and less than 0.45% of memory CD8 clonotypes were shared across several donors. Because the study included a small number of donors, the genetic and exposure-history diversity represented was limited. Estimated clonotype richness was generally larger for naive than for memory subsets. Based on pairwise subsampling, the degree of clonotype sharing among donors was expected to be affected by sequencing depth. Sampling was restricted to blood, and TCR repertoires in tissue are likely to differ from TCR repertoires in blood. Higher generation probabilities were observed for clonotypes shared by all four sorted-subset donors than for non-shared clonotypes.

Using the deep immunoSEQ assay, multiplex PCR amplified TCR CDR3 regions from genomic DNA. Extracted genomic DNA from each cell subset was distributed evenly across all wells of several immunoSEQ 96-well plates, and each plate was treated as a replicate. For sorted subsets, each replicate PCR was loaded with roughly 200 ng genomic DNA, equivalent to some 27,000 T cell genomes. Purified libraries were measured with a Qubit 3.0 fluorometer, size-checked on a Bioanalyzer 2100, and measured again with the KAPA Library Quantification kit. A separate single-read 150-cycle Illumina NextSeq 550 flow cell was used to sequence each immunoSEQ 96-well plate. The study's processing was this. Because the immunoSEQ output held only junctional sequences and lacked quality scores, the filtering could not match the filtering applied to full-length reads. To assign V/J genes and CDR3, sequences were annotated using PyIR, a Python wrapper for IgBLAST v1.9, with IMGT germline references. Reads were removed for weak V/J assignments (E-value above 1e-6), missing CDR3, stop codons, out-of-frame junctions, or ambiguous translated residues. V3J clonotypes were defined by identical inferred V gene, J gene, and CDR3 amino acid sequence. To compute the percentage overlap between repertoires, the number of shared unique clonotypes was divided by the size of the smaller repertoire. Repertoire richness was assessed with RTK rarefaction, the Chao1 estimator, and Recon v2.1 estimates of unobserved clonotypes. Generation probabilities were computed with OLGA for all TCRbeta clonotypes obtained by the gDNA method from four donors. TCRdb retrieved this table from immuneACCESS and kept in-frame rearrangements only. Not all clones are present; in checked studies, unresolved V genes account for under half, and no reason is known for the remainder. The V and J calls and clone size come from that table; D and trimming were worked out from the DNA. In all, the sample holds millions of clones, and just over 90% of those were seen once. The top ten constitute about 0.41% of the sample.

The clonotype originates from a man aged 18 to 29 in good health. Some clones in this sample may be carry-over from other donors' samples. The chain is made from TRBV10-1 and TRBJ2-3, and the D gene may be TRBD1, 5 bases matching. The material sequenced was naive CD4+ T cells from PBMCs. According to the study, the label for this sample's cell subset or site signals: CD45RA+ positively selected. The CDR3 region: CASSGSARVADTQYF. The DNA sequence reads TGCGCCAGCAGTGGATCCGCCAGGGTAGCAGATACGCAGTATTTT.